The source of this T cell receptor (beta chain) is a study of cytomegalovirus exposure and HLA in healthy donors. In its sample, this clone was seen a few times. It was with 60 Vbeta and 13 Jbeta primers that the PCR ran. TCRdb keeps only in-frame clones here, not all; method: immunoSEQ multiplex PCR. The sample gives approximately 120,000 clones, 76% of which show up once; 1.9% is in the top ten. Germline V gives CDR1 LNHDA, CDR2 SQIVND (reference sequence). CDR3 size: 16 residues. Unmatched junction bases numbered 5, after V lost 3 bases and J lost 1 base. The TCR was taken from a man aged 50 to 59 in good health and CMV-seronegative. What was sequenced was PBMCs. The chain has TRBV19 and TRBJ2-3; 9 bases are shared with TRBD1. As DNA, the CDR3 is TGTGCCAGTAGTATGGGACAGGGCTCCCGCACAGATACGCAGTATTTT. Translation gives CASSMGQGSRTDTQYF. The variable domain in full, with the rest retrieved from reference TRBV19 and TRBJ2-3, is DGGITQSPKYLFRKEGQNVTLSCEQNLNHDAMYWYRQDPGQGLRLIYYSQIVNDFQKGDIAEGYSVSREKKESFPLTVTSAQKNPTAFYLCASSMGQGSRTDTQYFGPGTRLTVL.